This section outlines one T cell receptor beta chain sequence together with its context. It lacks a known antigen. No per-base quality is available; no much larger clone lies one base away. This specimen comes from a study of spatial heterogeneity in lung cancer (dated by TCRdb to the late 2010s). For context, the study as a whole: The donors were 65 to 90 patients from the lung TRACERx cohort who had early-stage, untreated non-small cell lung cancer. The study quantitatively compared TCR alpha and beta repertoires across multiple tumor regions, matched nontumor lung and blood in non-small cell lung cancer. Follow-up PBMC samples were sequenced whenever available, and the median time to follow-up was two to three years after resection. More beta-chain than alpha-chain transcripts were consistently detected, likely reflecting higher beta-chain transcript abundance. In the raw uncorrected reads, each unique combination of TCR and UMI appeared on average more than ten times. At surgery, both alpha and beta chains were TCR-sequenced in 220 tumor regions, 64 matched nontumor lung samples and some 60 PBMC samples. Nonsynonymous mutation counts, determined by whole-exome sequencing of tumor tissue, were related to TCR repertoire features.

What the work shows at the level of the full study, not this receptor alone: Confirming at a functional level the hypothesis that regional TCRs recognize regional mutations was considered to require additional single-cell paired TCR alpha and beta sequencing. Only 13 to 15 patients were included in the comparisons of baseline and follow-up blood repertoires. Ubiquitous expanded tumor TCRs were detected in blood more often at tumor resection than at routine follow-up.

Receptor libraries were prepared by 5' RACE. The instrument was a NextSeq 500. In the TCR library protocol, a unique molecular identifier was attached to each TCR cDNA molecule so that PCR and sequencing errors could be corrected. The authors' analysis ran thus. TCR identification, UMI-based error correction and CDR3 extraction were all carried out with Decombinator tools. TCRs above a frequency of 2 per 1,000, corresponding to the top 1% of the tumor frequency distribution, were defined as expanded. Rényi diversity was computed with the R vegan package after subsampling each repertoire 100 times to 5,000 TCRs. To build CDR3 similarity networks, amino acid triplet string-kernel similarity was used, and CDR3s were connected when their pairwise similarity was above 0.82. TCRdb took the public reads, trimmed them with fastp at Q25, ran MiXCR for clone calling and kept in-frame beta chains. Each CDR3 protein gets just one entry, which takes the most common genes and DNA from the rows behind it. TCRdb, rather than the study authors, made the V and J calls. In this sample the table shows about 120,000 distinct CDR3 sequences, more than 9% of which occur a single time. Roughly 15% of the sample is held by the ten biggest clonotypes.

From a lookup of the germline V gene, CDR1 and CDR2 are SGHTA and FQGTGA. Spanning cysteine to phenylalanine, the CDR3 consists of 16 amino acids. Only the CDR3 region is kept as DNA, spanning 48 bases read in frame from base 1. The germline V and J ends show losses of 2 bases and 2 bases respectively, and no gene match explains 5 bases of the junction. The meaning of the sample's time point label: blood at routine non-recurrence follow-up after resection. TCR sequencing used whole RNA extracted from tumor and nontumor lung tissue, or from cryopreserved PBMC samples, without cell sorting. Only patients for whom sufficient RNA was available from at least two tumor regions were selected for TCR sequencing.

Specimen: PBMCs, collected at follow-up. This sequence uses TRBV7-3 and TRBJ2-5, and 10 junction bases match TRBD2. This clonotype was sampled from a male donor with early-stage non-small cell lung cancer. The sequenced DNA is TGTGCCAGCAGCTTAGGTGTAGCGGGGGGACAAGAGACCCAGTACTTC. It translates to CASSLGVAGGQETQYF.